These 13 T cell receptor beta chains share one sample of origin, sequenced in a study of vaccination and CD4 T cells after COVID-19. Stated treatment: approximately 11-day PBMC culture with coronavirus spike peptide pools or control peptides (ViraFEST assay). The study sequenced cultured CD4+ T cell DNA using the Oncomine TCR Beta short-read assay. One entry per CDR3 protein, called by TCRdb with MiXCR from the PCR reads. The sample comprises more than 7,000 distinct CDR3 sequences, about half of which are singletons, and 8% rests with the top ten. These receptors have no known antigen. The sequencing input was CD4+ T cells from blood, cultured in vitro. All receptors derive from a human donor who had recovered from COVID-19.

Note on this clonotype: This may arise from a read error, as a much more abundant clone is one base away. The J gene is TRBJ2-3, the V gene TRBV12-1; the D call in the table, TRBD1, was not verified against the DNA. TRBV12-1 is a documented pseudogene. This CDR3 is built from 16 residues. This CDR3 is CASGFVTGGRTDTQYF. The CDR3, as DNA: TGTGCCAGCGGCTTTGTGACAGGGGGCAGGACAGATACGCAGTATTTT.

This clonotype was detected only a few times. The J gene is TRBJ1-3, the V gene TRBV15, with 8 bases matching TRBD1. Per germline, CDR1 LNHNV and CDR2 YYDKDF (reference sequence). The CDR3 consists of 17 residues. The V gene end was trimmed by 0 bases and the J gene end by 0 bases; junction bases not matched to a gene: 4. CDR3 DNA sequence: TGTGCCACCAGCAGAGATCGGGACAGGAGCTCTGGAAACACCATATATTTT. This codes for CATSRDRDRSSGNTIYF.

The rearrangement uses TRBV12-3 or TRBV12-4 and TRBJ1-3; 9 bases match TRBD1. The CDR3 spans 15 residues. J lost 4 bases, V lost 4 bases, and 5 bases had no gene match. The CDR3 reads CASSWTGAGGNTIYF. In DNA, the CDR3 is TGTGCCAGCAGTTGGACAGGGGCAGGAGGAAACACCATATATTTT.

J is TRBJ1-5 and V is TRBV6-1, with 7 bases aligning to TRBD1. This CDR3 has 15 amino acids. Germline trimming cut 7 bases from V and 3 bases from J; bases unmatched to any gene: 9. Germline CDR1 and CDR2: MNHNS and SASEGT. CDR3 amino acids: CASKTGNGYNQPQHF. CDR3 DNA sequence: TGTGCCAGCAAGACAGGGAACGGATACAATCAGCCCCAGCATTTT.

This clonotype was recorded a few times. The chain has TRBV27 and TRBJ2-6; D gene ambiguous. V dropped 5 bases and J dropped 0 bases, with 8 bases sitting between them. Per the germline V gene, CDR1 is MNHEY and CDR2 is SMNVEV (reference sequence). This CDR3 is 15 amino acids long. The CDR3 sequence: CASSLRASGANVLTF. CDR3 nucleotide sequence: TGTGCCAGCAGTCTAAGGGCCTCTGGGGCCAACGTCCTGACTTTC. Together with reference TRBV27 and TRBJ2-6, the CDR3 gives the full variable domain: EAQVTQNPRYLITVTGKKLTVTCSQNMNHEYMSWYRQDPGLGLRQIYYSMNVEVTDKGDVPEGYKVSRKEKRNFPLILESPSPNQTSLYFCASSLRASGANVLTFGAGSRLTVL.

The chain employs TRBV30 and TRBJ1-2; D perhaps matches TRBD1 (5 bases). The CDR3 extends over 13 amino acids. Trimming removed 0 bases at V and 7 bases at J, with 12 bases between. Germline CDR1 and CDR2: GTSNPN and SVGIG (reference sequence). CDR3: CAWSVRGGAGYTF. In DNA form, the CDR3 reads TGTGCCTGGAGTGTACGGGGGGGTGCTGGCTACACCTTC.

The CDR3 region is CASAPGGNQPQHF. For the CDR3, the DNA is TGTGCCAGCGCCCCGGGGGGCAATCAGCCCCAGCATTTT. The rearrangement uses TRBV7-2 and TRBJ1-5; a weak D match, TRBD1 (5 bases). The CDR3 covers 13 residues. The germline CDR1 and CDR2 sequences are SGHTA and FQGNSA. V was cut by 8 bases and J by 2 bases, with 10 bases left in between.

This chain joins TRBV6-5 and TRBJ2-2; a possible D gene is TRBD2 (6 bases). Between the trimmed V and J ends, which lost 2 bases and 6 bases, there was a span of 13 bases. The CDR3 sequence is 15 residues long. Germline V gene lookup returns CDR1 MNHEY and CDR2 SVGAGI. CDR3 DNA sequence: TGTGCCAGCAGTTACGGGCGGGGTCGGGCCGGGGAGCTGTTTTTT. It encodes CASSYGRGRAGELFF.

The chain combines TRBV28 with TRBJ1-2, with no clear D. Germline values: CDR1 MDHEN, CDR2 SYDVKM. CDR3 length equals 12 residues. Trimming took 4 bases from V and 4 from J, leaving 7 bases between them. The CDR3 region has the DNA TGTGCCAGCAGTTCTAGAAGCTATGGCTACACCTTC. Protein: CASSSRSYGYTF.

The chain carries TRBV21-1 and TRBJ1-2; the table's D call TRBD1 went unverified against the DNA. TRBV21-1 has pseudogene status. The CDR3 length is 18 residues. DNA of the CDR3: TGTGCCAGCAGCAAACTCCCCGGGGTCTCAACGGAGAACTATGGCTACACCTTC. Its translation is CASSKLPGVSTENYGYTF.

This chain joins TRBV6-4 and TRBJ2-2, with TRBD1 identical over 12 bases. Germline assignment: CDR1 MRHNA and CDR2 SNTAGT. This CDR3 is 17 amino acids long. Losses at the gene ends were 3 bases for V and 1 base for J; bases not matched to a gene: 3. The CDR3 DNA reads as TGTGCCAGCAGTGATGGGACAGGGGGCCTGAACACCGGGGAGCTGTTTTTT. Its protein is CASSDGTGGLNTGELFF.

The chain combines TRBV12-3 or TRBV12-4 with TRBJ1-2; D is ambiguous. Trimming pared 6 bases from V and 4 bases from J, leaving 9 bases between. There are 12 residues in the CDR3. The CDR3: CASRGFSYGYTF. The DNA for the CDR3 is TGTGCCAGCAGGGGTTTCAGCTATGGCTACACCTTC.

This clonotype was seen only once. CDR3 DNA: TGTGCCAGCAGCTTATCTAGACGGAACTCCTACGAGCAGTACTTC. Amino acids: CASSLSRRNSYEQYF. This rearrangement joins TRBV7-2 to TRBJ2-7; D unresolved. Trimming removed 2 bases at V and 0 bases at J, with 11 bases between. The CDR3 consists of 15 residues. From germline, CDR1 is SGHTA and CDR2 FQGNSA.